This passage covers 22 T cell receptor beta chains from one sample sequenced in a study of early T cells in non-severe SARS-CoV-2 infection. MiXCR was run by TCRdb on the 5' RACE reads, yielding one entry per CDR3 protein. Of tens of thousands of distinct CDR3 sequences listed, 7.5% to 9.5% were seen once; the top ten hold around 4.5%. Sequenced sample: whole blood. The receptors originated from an adult who was a healthcare worker with PCR-confirmed SARS-CoV-2 infection or an uninfected control (not recorded which).

There are many counts of this clonotype. V usage is TRBV6-5 and J usage is TRBJ2-2; D unclear. The germline V gene encodes CDR1 MNHEY and CDR2 SVGAGI. CDR3 length equals 13 residues. V dropped 4 bases and J dropped 8 bases, with 11 bases sitting between them. CDR3 sequence reads: CASSSLARGELFF. Here the CDR3 DNA reads TGTGCCAGCAGTTCCCTGGCGAGGGGGGAGCTGTTTTTT.

This clonotype was detected many times. The rearrangement links TRBV7-8 to TRBJ2-3; D might be TRBD2 (6 bases). The CDR3 totals 13 residues. In germline, CDR1 is SGHVS, CDR2 FQNEAQ. V lost 6 bases and J 5 bases, leaving 12 bases between the germline ends. The CDR3 DNA reads TGTGCCAGCAGTAACCAGGAGGGAGATACGCAGTATTTT. It specifies CASSNQEGDTQYF.

Only a few counts were recorded for this clonotype. This chain uses TRBV5-1 with TRBJ2-1; D unclear. The CDR3 extends over 14 amino acids. Trimming took 0 bases from V and 6 from J, leaving 10 bases between them. Germline V gene sequence: CDR1 SGHRS, CDR2 YFSETQ. This CDR3 is CASSLGSGANEQFF. The CDR3 nucleotides read TGCGCCAGCAGCTTGGGGTCTGGAGCCAATGAGCAGTTCTTC.

This clonotype showed up many times. V and J are TRBV12-3 or TRBV12-4 and TRBJ2-1, with a tentative D call TRBD2 (5 bases). The CDR3 runs 15 residues. V dropped 5 bases and J dropped 5 bases, with 16 bases sitting between them. In DNA form, the CDR3 reads TGTGCCAGCAGTCTGTGGGCGACTACAAACAATGAGCAGTTCTTC. This encodes CASSLWATTNNEQFF.

The CDR3 nucleotides are TGCGCCAGCAGCCTGGAGGGAGTTAAGGGTACTGAGCAGTTCTTC. It codes for CASSLEGVKGTEQFF. The J gene is TRBJ2-1, the V gene TRBV5-1; D is perhaps TRBD2 (6 bases). This CDR3 comprises 15 residues. V lost 4 bases and J 9 bases, leaving 20 bases between the germline ends. Germline CDR1 is SGHRS and CDR2 is YFSETQ.

In its sample, this clonotype was seen many times. This sequence joins TRBV7-2 and TRBJ2-7; possible D gene TRBD2, 5 bases. Germline CDR1 SGHTA, CDR2 FQGNSA. The CDR3 runs to 14 residues. V lost 7 bases and J 2 bases, leaving 15 bases between the germline ends. The CDR3 sequence: CASTPGDAAYEQYF. The CDR3 coding sequence is TGTGCCAGCACCCCCGGGGATGCAGCCTACGAGCAGTACTTC.

This clonotype was detected once. This sequence joins TRBV29-1 and TRBJ1-1; no firm D call. The CDR3 totals 13 residues. Trimming pared 6 bases from V and 5 bases from J, leaving 16 bases between. CDR1 is SQVTM and CDR2 is ANQGSEA in the germline V gene. CDR3 region: CSVGGHLGTEAFF. The CDR3, as DNA: TGCAGCGTCGGAGGGCACCTCGGGACTGAAGCTTTCTTT.

The genes are TRBV12-3 or TRBV12-4 and TRBJ1-6; possibly TRBD1 for D (5 bases). The CDR3 is made up of 17 amino acids. V lost 3 bases and J 5 bases, leaving 17 bases between the germline ends. The CDR3 bases are TGTGCCAGCAGTTTGCGGCTGTGGGGGAACCATAATTCACCCCTCCACTTT. Protein: CASSLRLWGNHNSPLHF.

This clonotype has a count of ten or more. This sequence joins TRBV7-8 and TRBJ1-4, with D hard to call. The CDR3 totals 13 residues. Germline V CDR1 and CDR2: SGHVS, FQNEAQ. Trimming took off 2 bases at V and 5 bases at J, with 6 bases between the two ends. CDR3 nucleotide sequence: TGTGCCAGCAGCTTAACACGAAATGAAAAACTGTTTTTT. It codes for CASSLTRNEKLFF. Full variable domain (outside the CDR3, taken from reference TRBV7-8 and TRBJ1-4): GAGVSQSPRYKVAKRGQDVALRCDPISGHVSLFWYQQALGQGPEFLTYFQNEAQLDKSGLPSDRFFAERPEGSVSTLKIQRTQQEDSAVYLCASSLTRNEKLFFGSGTQLSVL.

This clonotype was seen only a few times. V is TRBV2 and J is TRBJ2-4; the D gene is possibly TRBD1 (6 bases). Germline-derived CDR1 and CDR2 are SNHLY and FYNNEI. V lost 2 bases and J lost 6, with 14 bases in between. The CDR3 sequence is 15 residues long. CDR3: CASSERGVGGNIQYF. In nucleotides, the CDR3 is TGTGCCAGCAGTGAACGTGGGGTAGGGGGAAACATTCAGTACTTC.

This sequence joins TRBV5-1 and TRBJ2-7; 10 bases align to TRBD1. The ends lost 0 bases at V and 0 bases at J; junction bases unmatched: 9. Looked up from germline, CDR1 is SGHRS and CDR2 is YFSETQ. The CDR3 is 18 amino acids. CDR3 DNA: TGCGCCAGCAGCTTGGAGCCGGCGGGACAGGGGATCTCCTACGAGCAGTACTTC. Residues: CASSLEPAGQGISYEQYF.

The V gene is TRBV4-1, the J gene TRBJ1-2, with D perhaps TRBD1 (6 bases). Deletions cut 0 bases from V and 10 bases from J, with 12 bases between. Germline CDR1 and CDR2: MGHRA and YSYEKL. The CDR3 is made up of 13 amino acids. DNA for the CDR3: TGCGCCAGCAGCCAAGATTACGGGACACCCTACACCTTC. Amino acids: CASSQDYGTPYTF.

The V call is TRBV7-6, the J call TRBJ2-7; TRBD2 matches 7 bases. The CDR3 length is 18 residues. With V trimmed by 1 base and J by 0 bases, 12 bases remained unmatched. Germline CDR1 reads SGHVS; CDR2 reads FNYEAQ. The CDR3 sequence is CASSLEVASGPSSYEQYF. As DNA, the CDR3 is TGTGCCAGCAGCTTAGAGGTCGCTAGCGGCCCCAGCTCCTACGAGCAGTACTTC.

V gene TRBV7-2 combines with J gene TRBJ2-1, with TRBD2 matching over 7 bases. This CDR3 region has 13 residues. V lost 5 bases, J lost 6 bases, and 4 bases stayed unmatched. Per germline, CDR1 SGHTA and CDR2 FQGNSA. The DNA for the CDR3 is TGTGCCAGCAGCCGGAGCGGGGTCAATGAGCAGTTCTTC. Translated: CASSRSGVNEQFF.

The sample holds many counts of this clonotype. The rearrangement uses TRBV5-1 and TRBJ1-4; TRBD1 aligns across 8 bases. The V segment lost 0 bases and the J segment 7 bases; nucleotides outside the gene matches: 5. Per germline, CDR1 SGHRS and CDR2 YFSETQ. This CDR3 is built from 15 residues. DNA of the CDR3: TGCGCCAGCAGCTTGGAAGGACAGGGAGGTGAAAAACTGTTTTTT. Its translation is CASSLEGQGGEKLFF.

This clonotype has more than one count but fewer than ten. The V call is TRBV11-1, the J call TRBJ2-2, with D perhaps TRBD1 (5 bases). CDR3 size: 14 residues. Trimming removed 6 bases at V and 3 bases at J, with 11 bases between. CDR1 is SGHAT and CDR2 is FQDESV in the germline V gene (reference sequence). The CDR3 is CASSTIRDTGELFF. CDR3 sequence (DNA): TGTGCCAGCAGTACAATCAGGGACACCGGGGAGCTGTTTTTT.

The genes are TRBV11-1 and TRBJ2-1; TRBD2 matches at 10 bases. V lost 2 bases and J lost 6; bases outside the gene matches: 4. The length of the CDR3 is 15 residues. Germline loops: CDR1 SGHAT, CDR2 FQDESV (reference sequence). CDR3 in DNA: TGTGCCAGCAGCTTACAGGTAGCGGGAGGCAATGAGCAGTTCTTC. Translated, it gives CASSLQVAGGNEQFF.

This clonotype was picked up many times. This sequence joins TRBV5-5 and TRBJ2-7; D call uncertain. This CDR3 has 15 amino acids. Germline values: CDR1 SGHKS, CDR2 YYEKEE (reference sequence). The V end was cut by 0 bases, the J end by 6 bases, with 16 bases between. CDR3 amino acids: CASSLAVVESAEQYF. The CDR3 coding sequence is TGTGCCAGCAGCTTGGCCGTGGTAGAATCAGCCGAGCAGTACTTC.

The sample holds many counts of this clonotype. CDR3 DNA sequence: TGCAGCACAAATTTCGGACAGGGGGACATTCAGTACTTC. Amino acids: CSTNFGQGDIQYF. The rearrangement uses TRBV29-1 and TRBJ2-4, with 10 nucleotides matching TRBD1. The ends lost 8 bases at V and 8 bases at J; junction bases unmatched: 9. Germline V lookup: CDR1 SQVTM, CDR2 ANQGSEA. The CDR3 is 13 amino acids.

This clonotype came up a few times. This chain uses TRBV5-5 with TRBJ2-1, with D perhaps TRBD2 (6 bases). V dropped 5 bases and J dropped 1 base, with 10 bases sitting between them. The CDR3 is made up of 14 amino acids. Germline CDR1 and CDR2: SGHKS and YYEKEE (reference sequence). This CDR3 reads CASRGTASYNEQFF. The DNA for the CDR3 is TGTGCCAGCAGAGGGACTGCATCCTACAATGAGCAGTTCTTC.

This clonotype was detected only a few times. The V gene is TRBV12-3 or TRBV12-4, the J gene TRBJ2-1; the D gene is possibly TRBD2 (6 bases). The CDR3 spans 19 residues. The V end was cut by 2 bases, the J end by 4 bases, with 24 bases between. The CDR3 loop reads CASSLRSRGVAPGYNEQFF. The CDR3 DNA reads as TGTGCCAGCAGTTTAAGGTCCCGCGGGGTAGCCCCTGGGTACAATGAGCAGTTCTTC.

The chain is built from TRBV4-1 and TRBJ2-7; TRBD1 aligns across 7 bases. Germline V gene data show CDR1 as MGHRA and CDR2 as YSYEKL. This CDR3 has 14 residues. V shed 4 bases and J 3 bases; nucleotides not matched to a gene: 6. Here the CDR3 reads CASSPDRSDYEQYF. CDR3 in DNA: TGCGCCAGCAGCCCGGACAGGTCGGACTACGAGCAGTACTTC.